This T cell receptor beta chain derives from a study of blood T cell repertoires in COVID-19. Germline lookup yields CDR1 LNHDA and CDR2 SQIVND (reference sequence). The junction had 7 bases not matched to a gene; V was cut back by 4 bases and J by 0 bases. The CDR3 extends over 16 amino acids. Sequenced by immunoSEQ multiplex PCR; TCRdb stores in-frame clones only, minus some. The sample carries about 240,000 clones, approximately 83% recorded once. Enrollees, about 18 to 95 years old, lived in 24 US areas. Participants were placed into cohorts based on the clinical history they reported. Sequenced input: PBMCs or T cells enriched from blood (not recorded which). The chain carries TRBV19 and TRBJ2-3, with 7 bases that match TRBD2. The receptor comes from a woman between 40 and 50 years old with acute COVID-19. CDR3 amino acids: CASSRLAESSTDTQYF. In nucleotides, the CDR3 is TGTGCCAGTAGTAGACTAGCAGAATCTAGCACAGATACGCAGTATTTT.